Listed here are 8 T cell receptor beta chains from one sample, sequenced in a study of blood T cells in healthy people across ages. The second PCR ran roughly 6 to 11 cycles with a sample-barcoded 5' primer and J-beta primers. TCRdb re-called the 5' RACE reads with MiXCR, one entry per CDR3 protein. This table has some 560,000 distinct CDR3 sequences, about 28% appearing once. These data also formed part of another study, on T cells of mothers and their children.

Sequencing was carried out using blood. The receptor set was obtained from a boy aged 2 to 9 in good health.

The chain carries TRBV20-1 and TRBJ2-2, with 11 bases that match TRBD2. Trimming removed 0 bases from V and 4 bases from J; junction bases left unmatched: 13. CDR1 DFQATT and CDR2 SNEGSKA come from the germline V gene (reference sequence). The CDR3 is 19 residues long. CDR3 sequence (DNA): TGCAGTGCTAGAGATTCGGGACTAGCGGTGAACATGGGCACCGGGGAGCTGTTTTTT. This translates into CSARDSGLAVNMGTGELFF.

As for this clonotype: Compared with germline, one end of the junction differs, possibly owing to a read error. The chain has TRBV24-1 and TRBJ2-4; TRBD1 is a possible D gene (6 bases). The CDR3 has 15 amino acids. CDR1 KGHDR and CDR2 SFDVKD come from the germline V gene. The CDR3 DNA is TGTGCCACCAGTGATTTTCAGGGGCCCAAAAACATTCAGTGCTTC. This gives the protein CATSDFQGPKNIQCF.

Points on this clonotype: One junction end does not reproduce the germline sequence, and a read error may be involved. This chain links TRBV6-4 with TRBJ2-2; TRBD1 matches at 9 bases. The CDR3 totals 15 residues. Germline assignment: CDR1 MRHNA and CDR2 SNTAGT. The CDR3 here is CASAPGTGRTGELLF. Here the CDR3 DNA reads TGTGCCAGTGCCCCCGGGACAGGGCGAACCGGGGAGCTGCTTTTT.

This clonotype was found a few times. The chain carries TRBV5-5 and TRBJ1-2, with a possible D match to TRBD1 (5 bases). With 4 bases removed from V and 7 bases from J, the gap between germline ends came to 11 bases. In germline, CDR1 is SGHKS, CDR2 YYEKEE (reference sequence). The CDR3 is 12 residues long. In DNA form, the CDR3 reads TGTGCCAGCAGCCTTGGACATTCTGGCTACACCTTC. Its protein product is CASSLGHSGYTF.

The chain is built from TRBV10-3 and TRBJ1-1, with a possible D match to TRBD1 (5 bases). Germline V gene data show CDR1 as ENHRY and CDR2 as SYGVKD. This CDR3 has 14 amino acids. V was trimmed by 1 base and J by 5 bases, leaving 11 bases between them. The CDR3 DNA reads TGTGCCATCAGTGAGTACAAGGGACGGACTGAAGCTTTCTTT. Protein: CAISEYKGRTEAFF.

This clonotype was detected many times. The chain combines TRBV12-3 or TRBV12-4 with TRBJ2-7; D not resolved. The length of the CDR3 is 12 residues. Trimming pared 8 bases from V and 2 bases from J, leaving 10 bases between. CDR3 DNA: TGTGCCAGCTCCTATGGTCCCTACGAGCAGTACTTC. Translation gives CASSYGPYEQYF.

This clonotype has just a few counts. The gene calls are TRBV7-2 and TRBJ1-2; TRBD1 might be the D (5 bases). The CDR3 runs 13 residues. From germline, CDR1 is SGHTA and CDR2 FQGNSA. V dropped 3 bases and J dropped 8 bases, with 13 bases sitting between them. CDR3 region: CASSLMGGEGYTF. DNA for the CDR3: TGTGCCAGCAGCTTGATGGGGGGAGAGGGCTACACCTTC.

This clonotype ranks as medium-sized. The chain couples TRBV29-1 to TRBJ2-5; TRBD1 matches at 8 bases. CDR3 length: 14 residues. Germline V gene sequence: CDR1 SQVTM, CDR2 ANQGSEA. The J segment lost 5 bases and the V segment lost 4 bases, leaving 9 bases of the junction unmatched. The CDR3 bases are TGCAGCGTTGTACGGACAGGGCCTTTGGAGACCCAGTACTTC. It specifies CSVVRTGPLETQYF.